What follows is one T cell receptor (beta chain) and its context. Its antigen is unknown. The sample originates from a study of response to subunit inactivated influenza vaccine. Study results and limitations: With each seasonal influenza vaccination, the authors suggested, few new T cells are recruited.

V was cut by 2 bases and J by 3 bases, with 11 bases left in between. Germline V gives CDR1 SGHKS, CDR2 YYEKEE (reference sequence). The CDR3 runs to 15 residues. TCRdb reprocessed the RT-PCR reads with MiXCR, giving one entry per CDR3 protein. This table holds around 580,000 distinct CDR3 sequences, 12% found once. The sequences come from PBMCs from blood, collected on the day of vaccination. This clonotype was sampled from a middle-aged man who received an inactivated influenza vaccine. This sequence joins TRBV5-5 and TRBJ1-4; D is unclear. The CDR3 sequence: CASSLFGGPNEKLFF. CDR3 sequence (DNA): TGTGCCAGCAGCTTATTCGGAGGACCTAATGAAAAACTGTTTTTT.